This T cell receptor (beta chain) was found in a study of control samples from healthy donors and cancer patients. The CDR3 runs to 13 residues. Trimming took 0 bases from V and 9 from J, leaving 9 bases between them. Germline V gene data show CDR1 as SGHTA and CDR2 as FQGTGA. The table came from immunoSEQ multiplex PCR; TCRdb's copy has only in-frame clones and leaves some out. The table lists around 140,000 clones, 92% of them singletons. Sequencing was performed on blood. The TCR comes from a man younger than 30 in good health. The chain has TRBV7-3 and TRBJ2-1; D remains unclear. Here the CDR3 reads CASSLTWGTEQFF. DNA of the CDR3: TGTGCCAGCAGCTTAACGTGGGGAACTGAGCAGTTCTTC.